A selection of T cell receptor beta chains follows, all from one sample in a study of blood T cells in healthy people across ages. TCRdb re-called the 5' RACE reads through MiXCR, storing one row per CDR3 protein. The data contain about 780,000 distinct CDR3 sequences, around 45% of them singletons. The sample comprised blood. Every receptor here comes from a man older than 75 in good health. CDR3s include the opening cysteine and the closing phenylalanine or tryptophan. Fields, in order: V gene, CDR3 length, D gene, CDR3 protein. D genes are given only for firm matches.

v_gene: TRBV20-1; len: 13; d_gene: -; CDR3aa: CSARDQNSYEQYF
v_gene: TRBV29-1; len: 14; d_gene: TRBD2; CDR3aa: CSATTSGSINEQFF
v_gene: TRBV6-2/TRBV6-3; len: 17; d_gene: TRBD2; CDR3aa: CASRQGRLAASTDTQYF
v_gene: TRBV4-3; len: 15; d_gene: TRBD1; CDR3aa: CASSQAGQASYEQYF
v_gene: TRBV28; len: 15; d_gene: -; CDR3aa: CPSSFSAGTTYEQYF
v_gene: TRBV25-1; len: 14; d_gene: -; CDR3aa: CASSELDSSYEQYF
v_gene: TRBV7-2; len: 15; d_gene: TRBD2; CDR3aa: CASSTLAGITDTQYF
v_gene: TRBV5-1; len: 16; d_gene: TRBD1; CDR3aa: CASSLFGTGDSYGYTF
v_gene: TRBV20-1; len: 15; d_gene: -; CDR3aa: CSAEEDTARGNEQFF
v_gene: TRBV10-3; len: 15; d_gene: -; CDR3aa: CAISDSGFLTYEQYF
v_gene: TRBV29-1; len: 16; d_gene: -; CDR3aa: CSVVPSAGRAKNIQYF
v_gene: TRBV6-5; len: 12; d_gene: -; CDR3aa: CASSNNIMEQYF